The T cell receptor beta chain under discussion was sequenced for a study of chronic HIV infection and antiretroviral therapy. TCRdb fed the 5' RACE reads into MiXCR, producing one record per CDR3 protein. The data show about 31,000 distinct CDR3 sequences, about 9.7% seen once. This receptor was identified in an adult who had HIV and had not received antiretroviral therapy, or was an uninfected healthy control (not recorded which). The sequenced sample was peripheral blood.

Here the CDR3 DNA reads TGCAGCGCCGTATACAATGAGCAGTTCTTC. Translating it yields CSAVYNEQFF. This chain uses TRBV29-1 with TRBJ2-1; D is uncertain. Deletions cut 7 bases from V and 4 bases from J, with 5 bases between. CDR1 SQVTM and CDR2 ANQGSEA come from the germline V gene. CDR3 length: 10 amino acids.